These 21 T cell receptor beta chains were all obtained from the same sample, sequenced in a study of blood T cell repertoires in COVID-19. Profiling relied on immunoSEQ multiplex PCR, and the TCRdb table lists in-frame clones only, not all of them. The sample yields roughly 120,000 clones, 80% to 90% seen once. The sequenced sample consisted of peripheral blood. The receptors shown here come from a woman aged 45-65 years with acute or convalescent COVID-19.

With regard to this clone: The sample contains more than one DNA sequence encoding this CDR3. The chain couples TRBV15 to TRBJ2-1; 11 positions agree with TRBD2. Germline CDR1 and CDR2: LNHNV and YYDKDF (reference sequence). The CDR3 covers 17 residues. The V and J ends lost 3 bases and 2 bases, in that order; junction bases with no gene match: 6. CDR3 sequence (DNA): TGTGCCACCAGCAGGACACCGGGACTAGCGGCCTACAATGAGCAGTTCTTC. It encodes CATSRTPGLAAYNEQFF.

The chain carries TRBV11-1 and TRBJ1-2; 7 nucleotides agree with TRBD1. J was trimmed by 4 bases and V by 4 bases; bases with no gene match: 9. The germline V gene encodes CDR1 SGHAT and CDR2 FQDESV (reference sequence). The CDR3 is 15 residues long. The CDR3 region is CASSSRTGGGYGYTF. The CDR3 bases are TGTGCCAGCAGCTCCCGGACAGGAGGAGGCTATGGCTACACCTTC.

The genes are TRBV4-1 and TRBJ2-7; D possibly corresponds to TRBD2 (6 bases). Looked up from germline, CDR1 is MGHRA and CDR2 is YSYEKL. The germline V and J ends were trimmed by 1 base and 7 bases, with 14 bases remaining between them. The CDR3 is 14 amino acids. The CDR3 DNA sequence: TGCGCCAGCAGCCAAGTTGGAGGGTCTGGGGAGCAGTACTTC. This codes for CASSQVGGSGEQYF.

This chain links TRBV19 with TRBJ1-2; TRBD1 might be the D (5 bases). CDR3 length: 13 amino acids. Germline-derived CDR1 and CDR2 are LNHDA and SQIVND (reference sequence). Trimming cost V 3 bases and J 4 bases, with 9 bases left between them. CDR3 coding DNA: TGTGCCAGTAGTATCGGCCAGGGCTATGGCTACACCTTC. Amino acid sequence: CASSIGQGYGYTF.

The rearrangement links TRBV7-9 to TRBJ1-2, with unresolved D. Germline V gives CDR1 SEHNR, CDR2 FQNEAQ (reference sequence). The CDR3 runs to 14 residues. Between the trimmed V and J ends, which lost 5 bases and 4 bases, there was a span of 14 bases. The CDR3 sequence: CASSLYSPSYGYTF. For the CDR3, the DNA is TGTGCCAGCAGCCTTTATAGTCCCTCCTATGGCTACACCTTC.

The rearrangement uses TRBV20-1 and TRBJ2-7, with no clear D. The CDR3 runs to 11 residues. Trimming took 3 bases from V and 6 from J, leaving 9 bases between them. CDR1 DFQATT and CDR2 SNEGSKA come from the germline V gene (reference sequence). CDR3 amino acids: CSARGPPEQYF. CDR3 in DNA: TGCAGTGCTAGGGGCCCGCCCGAGCAGTACTTC.

The J gene is TRBJ2-3, the V gene TRBV7-8; maybe TRBD1 (5 bases). V dropped 5 bases and J dropped 0 bases, with 15 bases sitting between them. This CDR3 is 16 amino acids long. Germline CDR1 SGHVS, CDR2 FQNEAQ. Written as DNA, the CDR3 is TGTGCCAGCAGCGTTAGGGGCTTATCTAGCACAGATACGCAGTATTTT. Translation: CASSVRGLSSTDTQYF.

This chain connects TRBV2 to TRBJ1-5, with 9 bases lining up with TRBD1. The germline V gene has CDR1 SNHLY and CDR2 FYNNEI. After removal of 3 bases from V and 5 bases from J, the junction contained 5 bases not matched to a gene. This CDR3 region has 15 residues. The CDR3 DNA reads as TGTGCCAGCAGTGAGTACCGGGACAGGGATCAGCCCCAGCATTTT. This sequence encodes CASSEYRDRDQPQHF.

The genes are TRBV27 and TRBJ1-4; D not certain. CDR1 is MNHEY, CDR2 SMNVEV, per germline (reference sequence). The CDR3 length is 12 residues. Trimming pared 3 bases from V and 8 bases from J, leaving 7 bases between. CDR3: CASSFNQEKLFF. The CDR3 bases are TGTGCCAGCAGTTTTAACCAGGAAAAACTGTTTTTT.

This sequence joins TRBV6-5 and TRBJ1-3; possibly TRBD1 for D (5 bases). Trimming stripped 0 bases from V and 2 bases from J, with 8 bases between. Looked up from germline, CDR1 is MNHEY and CDR2 is SVGAGI. The CDR3 spans 15 residues. CDR3 bases: TGTGCCAGCAGTTACTCGCGGGGACCTGGAAACACCATATATTTT. Translated, it gives CASSYSRGPGNTIYF.

This chain uses TRBV12-3 or TRBV12-4 with TRBJ1-2; 8 bases are a match to TRBD1. The V segment lost 5 bases and the J segment 8 bases; nucleotides outside the gene matches: 7. The CDR3 totals 13 residues. CDR3: CASSPGQVTGYTF. CDR3 coding DNA: TGTGCCAGCAGTCCGGGACAGGTTACCGGCTACACCTTC.

The chain carries TRBV7-6 and TRBJ1-4; D is undetermined. Germline values: CDR1 SGHVS, CDR2 FNYEAQ. Trimming removed 4 bases at V and 4 bases at J, with 4 bases between. This CDR3 contains 12 residues. The CDR3 loop reads CASSSRNEKLFF. In DNA, the CDR3 is TGTGCCAGCAGCTCGCGTAATGAAAAACTGTTTTTT. Combining the CDR3 with reference TRBV7-6 and TRBJ1-4 gives the whole variable domain GAGVSQSPRYKVTKRGQDVALRCDPISGHVSLYWYRQALGQGPEFLTYFNYEAQQDKSGLPNDRFSAERPEGSISTLTIQRTEQRDSAMYRCASSSRNEKLFFGSGTQLSVL.

The chain uses TRBV4-3 and TRBJ2-1; 8 nucleotides agree with TRBD2. In germline, CDR1 is LGHNA, CDR2 YSLEER. This CDR3 contains 17 residues. J was trimmed by 9 bases and V by 4 bases; bases with no gene match: 17. CDR3 DNA sequence: TGCGCCAGCAGCCCAAGCCCAACCCGACGGGAGGGTAGTGAGCAGTTCTTC. It translates to CASSPSPTRREGSEQFF.

This clone was seen only once. V and J are TRBV7-2 and TRBJ2-7, with 11 bases identical to TRBD2. The junction had 8 bases not matched to a gene; V was cut back by 2 bases and J by 5 bases. Germline V CDR1 and CDR2: SGHTA, FQGNSA. This CDR3 region has 16 residues. CDR3 DNA: TGTGCCAGCAGCTTAACCCGGACTAGCGGGCGCAACGAGCAGTACTTC. Its translation: CASSLTRTSGRNEQYF.

This chain uses TRBV24-1 with TRBJ2-7; a possible D gene is TRBD1 (6 bases). The V gene's germline CDR1 is KGHDR and CDR2 SFDVKD. V shed 12 bases and J shed 5 bases, with 13 bases lying between them. The CDR3 sequence is 11 residues long. The CDR3 reads CALKQGDEQYF. The DNA of the CDR3 is TGTGCCCTAAAACAGGGAGACGAGCAGTACTTC.

This rearrangement joins TRBV7-3 to TRBJ2-7, with D maybe TRBD1 (6 bases). With 2 bases removed from V and 5 bases from J, the gap between germline ends came to 22 bases. This CDR3 spans 17 amino acids. In germline, CDR1 is SGHTA, CDR2 FQGTGA. The CDR3 nucleotides are TGTGCCAGCAGCTTAGGAGAGGTTGAGGGGACATCGGACGAGCAGTACTTC. Protein sequence: CASSLGEVEGTSDEQYF.

This rearrangement joins TRBV5-4 to TRBJ2-1; D perhaps matches TRBD1 (5 bases). Trimming removed 3 bases at V and 6 bases at J, with 16 bases between. The CDR3 extends over 15 amino acids. Looked up from germline, CDR1 is SGHNT and CDR2 is YYREEE (reference sequence). The CDR3 region has the DNA TGTGCCAGCAGCTCCAACGGGCAGGGCTTCAATGAGCAGTTCTTC. The encoded protein is CASSSNGQGFNEQFF.

The chain carries TRBV6-5 and TRBJ2-5; weak D call: TRBD1 (6 bases). V lost 4 bases, J lost 5 bases, and 14 bases lay in between. Germline V gene data show CDR1 as MNHEY and CDR2 as SVGAGI. This CDR3 region has 14 residues. CDR3 in amino acids: CASSFQGLRETQYF. Here the CDR3 DNA reads TGTGCCAGCAGTTTTCAGGGGCTCCGGGAGACCCAGTACTTC.

The chain carries TRBV7-9 and TRBJ1-2, with 8 bases identical to TRBD1. There are 17 residues in the CDR3. With 5 bases clipped from V and 3 bases from J, the junction kept 14 bases outside the gene matches. In germline, CDR1 is SEHNR, CDR2 FQNEAQ (reference sequence). The CDR3 sequence is CASSPSDRARSDYGYTF. The CDR3 region has the DNA TGTGCCAGCAGCCCTTCGGACAGGGCCCGAAGTGACTATGGCTACACCTTC.

The chain recombines TRBV5-6 with TRBJ2-5, with TRBD2 identical over 7 bases. V dropped 1 base and J dropped 4; count of bases not matched to a gene: 1. This CDR3 comprises 13 residues. Per germline, CDR1 SGHDT and CDR2 YYEEEE. The CDR3 DNA sequence: TGTGCCAGCAGCTTGTCTAGCGGAGAGACCCAGTACTTC. Amino acids: CASSLSSGETQYF.

The table lists this clone with a count of one. The V gene is TRBV19, the J gene TRBJ2-7, with 7 bases aligning to TRBD2. With V trimmed by 9 bases and J by 2 bases, 13 bases remained unmatched. Germline CDR1 is LNHDA and CDR2 is SQIVND (reference sequence). The CDR3 spans 15 residues. CDR3 sequence reads: CASQPTSGVPYEQYF. CDR3 nucleotide sequence: TGTGCCAGCCAGCCCACCAGCGGGGTCCCCTACGAGCAGTACTTC. The full variable domain, with the rest looked up from reference TRBV19 and TRBJ2-7, is DGGITQSPKYLFRKEGQNVTLSCEQNLNHDAMYWYRQDPGQGLRLIYYSQIVNDFQKGDIAEGYSVSREKKESFPLTVTSAQKNPTAFYLCASQPTSGVPYEQYFGPGTRLTVT.